Listed below are T cell receptor beta chains from one sample, sequenced in a study of blood T cell repertoires in COVID-19. Measured with immunoSEQ multiplex PCR; TCRdb has only the in-frame clones, and not every one. The sample carries about 140,000 clones, 85% to 90% recorded once. Material for sequencing was peripheral blood. The receptors shown here come from a woman aged 55 to 70 with acute or convalescent COVID-19. CDR3s include the opening cysteine and the closing phenylalanine or tryptophan. D genes are given only for firm matches. The size entry is marked missing in some rows and otherwise reads once, few, many or a size class.

J	V	D	size	DNA	CDR3
TRBJ2-3	TRBV19	TRBD1	-	TGTGCCAGTAGTAGACAGGGGAACACAGATACGCAGTATTTT	CASSRQGNTDTQYF
TRBJ1-3	TRBV5-5	-	-	TGTGCCAGCATCCAACAGGATAGAAACACCATATATTTT	CASIQQDRNTIYF
TRBJ2-4	TRBV5-1	TRBD1	-	TGCGCCAGCAGTCTGAGGACAGGGAAAAACATTCAGTACTTC	CASSLRTGKNIQYF
TRBJ1-1	TRBV27	-	-	TGTGCCAGCAGGACCGGTGCAATGAGGGGGAATCCTGAAGCTTTCTTT	CASRTGAMRGNPEAFF
TRBJ2-1	TRBV9	-	few	TGTGCCAGCAGCGTAGGCAGGGATAATGAGCAGTTCTTC	CASSVGRDNEQFF
TRBJ2-7	TRBV14	-	-	TGTGCCAGCAGCCAAGCAGGGTGGTACGAGCAGTACTTC	CASSQAGWYEQYF
TRBJ2-2	TRBV20-1	-	-	TGCAGTGCTAGTCGGCAGGCGAACACCGGGGAGCTGTTTTTT	CSASRQANTGELFF
TRBJ2-1	TRBV5-1	TRBD2	-	TGCGCCAGCAGCTTGAGGCTAGCGGGGGGAACTGAGCAGTTCTTC	CASSLRLAGGTEQFF
TRBJ1-6	TRBV6-2/TRBV6-3	-	-	TGTGCCAGCAGTTACGGGGTGAGGGTTCGCAGTTCACCCCTCCACTTT	CASSYGVRVRSSPLHF
TRBJ2-3	TRBV3-1/TRBV3-2	TRBD2	-	TGTGCCAGCAGCCAAGGAAGGTATAGCGGGGGCTCAGATACGCAGTATTTT	CASSQGRYSGGSDTQYF
TRBJ2-5	TRBV28	-	-	TGTGCCAGCAGTTTCCTTCTGAGGGAGGAGACCCAGTACTTC	CASSFLLREETQYF
TRBJ1-1	TRBV4-1	-	few	TGCGCCAGCAGCCAAGTAGGGGCATCGTTGAACACTGAAGCTTTCTTT	CASSQVGASLNTEAFF
TRBJ1-1	TRBV24-1	-	few	TGTGCCACCAGTGATTCATACAGCCGGAACACTGAAGCTTTCTTT	CATSDSYSRNTEAFF
TRBJ2-5	TRBV13	TRBD2	-	TGTGCCAGCAGCCCGCGGACTAGCGGTCCGCCCGACTTC	CASSPRTSGPPDF
TRBJ2-7	TRBV5-6	TRBD1	-	TGTGCCAGCAGCTTGGGACAGGGGAGGTACGAGCAGTACTTC	CASSLGQGRYEQYF
TRBJ2-1	TRBV5-1	TRBD2	-	TGCGCCAGCAGCCTGACTAGCGGAGGCTACAATGAGCAGTTCTTC	CASSLTSGGYNEQFF
TRBJ1-1	TRBV28	-	-	TGTGCCAGCAGTCCGATAAGACAGGTCTCTGAAGCTTTCTTT	CASSPIRQVSEAFF
TRBJ2-7	TRBV7-2	-	-	TGTGCCAGCAGCATTGGTACAGAAGCCTACGAGCAGTACTTC	CASSIGTEAYEQYF
TRBJ2-1	TRBV7-6	TRBD2	once	TGTGCCAGCATGCAGCGGGGGGGTCTCTCTGGCAATGAGCAGTTCTTC	CASMQRGGLSGNEQFF
TRBJ2-3	TRBV4-2	TRBD2	-	TGTGCCAGCAGCCAAGAAACTAGCGGGGGCACGCTCACAGATACGCAGTATTTT	CASSQETSGGTLTDTQYF
TRBJ1-2	TRBV13	-	-	TGTGCCAGCAGCTTATTGCGGGGGTACGACTATGGCTACACCTTC	CASSLLRGYDYGYTF
TRBJ1-1	TRBV28	-	-	TGTGCCAGCAAACGGGGGTGGGACACTGAAGCTTTCTTT	CASKRGWDTEAFF
TRBJ1-5	TRBV5-6	-	once	TGTGCCAGCAGCTGGGGAGGGGGGGATCAGCCCCAGCATTTT	CASSWGGGDQPQHF
TRBJ2-7	TRBV9	-	-	TGTGCCAGCAGCGTAGGTACTCTTGACAGAGAGCAGTACTTC	CASSVGTLDREQYF
TRBJ1-5	TRBV6-5	-	-	TGTGCCAGCAGTTACTCGAGTCTGGGCAATCAGCCCCAGCATTTT	CASSYSSLGNQPQHF
TRBJ2-1	TRBV5-4	-	-	TGTGCCAGCAGCCCGGGCGGGACAGCAAATTACAATGAGCAGTTCTTC	CASSPGGTANYNEQFF
TRBJ1-1	TRBV6-1	-	once	TGTGCCAGCAGTGGAACTACGAGTTCAGGGGCCACTGAAGCTTTCTTT	CASSGTTSSGATEAFF
TRBJ1-4	TRBV18	-	-	TGTGCCAGCTCACCCGATCTCCTAAGTGAAAAACTGTTTTTT	CASSPDLLSEKLFF
TRBJ2-5	TRBV4-1	-	-	TGCGCCAGCAGCCAAGCAAGGGGTGAGACCCAGTACTTC	CASSQARGETQYF
TRBJ1-5	TRBV3-1/TRBV3-2	TRBD1	-	TGTGCCAGCAGCTCCGGGACAGGGGGCGTTCAGCCCCAGCATTTT	CASSSGTGGVQPQHF
TRBJ2-1	TRBV19	-	-	TGTGCCAGTACCGCGGGGGCCTTCGGTGAGCAGTTCTTC	CASTAGAFGEQFF
TRBJ2-7	TRBV15	-	-	TGTGCCACCAGCTGGGGCCGGGACTTTAACGAGCAGTACTTC	CATSWGRDFNEQYF
TRBJ1-1	TRBV5-4	-	-	TGTGCCAGCAGCCTTGGGGGGGGCTTAGCCAACACTGAAGCTTTCTTT	CASSLGGGLANTEAFF
TRBJ2-1	TRBV7-3	-	-	TGTGCCAGCAGCTTAGGAAGTCGGGGTGGGAAGTTCTTC	CASSLGSRGGKFF
TRBJ1-2	TRBV9	TRBD1	-	TGTGCCAGCAGCCTCACAGGGGGTTACTATGGCTACACCTTC	CASSLTGGYYGYTF
TRBJ1-5	TRBV30	-	-	TGTGCCTGGAGTGTAGCAAGGGGGGGAATGGAGCCCCAGCATTTT	CAWSVARGGMEPQHF
TRBJ1-5	TRBV24-1	-	-	TGTGCCACCAGTGATTCGGGGATTCTACACCATCAGCCCCAGCATTTT	CATSDSGILHHQPQHF
TRBJ1-2	TRBV7-9	TRBD1	few	TGTGCCAGCAGCCAGACAGGGTCGCATGGCTACACCTTC	CASSQTGSHGYTF
TRBJ1-5	TRBV3-1/TRBV3-2	TRBD1	-	TGTGCCAGCAGCCAAGATCTTTCAGGGGGGCATCAGCCCCAGCATTTT	CASSQDLSGGHQPQHF
TRBJ2-7	TRBV28	TRBD2	-	TGTGCCAGCAGCCTCCGGGGGGGGGCAGCGTACGAGCAGTACTTC	CASSLRGGAAYEQYF
TRBJ1-2	TRBV4-1	TRBD1	once	TGCGCCAGCAGCCCTCTACAGGGGACCTATGGCTACACCTTC	CASSPLQGTYGYTF
TRBJ2-3	TRBV4-1	TRBD2	-	TGCGCCAGCAGCCAAGCGGGGGGGGGCACAGATACGCAGTATTTT	CASSQAGGGTDTQYF
TRBJ1-6	TRBV27	TRBD1	-	TGTGCCAGCAGTTCGGGACAGAGCCGGAGCTCCTATAATTCACCCCTCCACTTT	CASSSGQSRSSYNSPLHF
TRBJ1-3	TRBV2	-	once	TGTGCCAGCAGTGAAACTACAGGCCCCGGAAACACCATATATTTT	CASSETTGPGNTIYF
TRBJ2-3	TRBV3-1/TRBV3-2	-	-	TGTGCCAGCAGCCAAGTAGGCCAGGGCGTTCCTAGCACAGATACGCAGTATTTT	CASSQVGQGVPSTDTQYF
TRBJ2-1	TRBV29-1	-	-	TGCAGCGTCCTCCCCCACGGAGGAGAGCAGTTCTTC	CSVLPHGGEQFF
TRBJ2-2	TRBV5-6	TRBD1	-	TGTGCCAGCAGCGGGACAGGGGGGTACACCGGGGAGCTGTTTTTT	CASSGTGGYTGELFF
TRBJ2-1	TRBV28	TRBD2	-	TGTGCCAGCAGCCGATACACGCCGAGACTAGCGGGGGGGCGCTCCTACAATGAGCAGTTCTTC	CASSRYTPRLAGGRSYNEQFF
TRBJ2-7	TRBV7-9	-	-	TGTGCCAGCAGCAGACAAGTATCCTACGAGCAGTACTTC	CASSRQVSYEQYF
TRBJ1-6	TRBV12-5	TRBD1	-	TGTGCTATCCACAGGGGAAGTTGTAATAATTCACCCCTCCACTTT	CAIHRGSCNNSPLHF
TRBJ2-3	TRBV5-1	TRBD1	-	TGCGCCAGCAGCCCAGGGACAGGGACGAGCACAGATACGCAGTATTTT	CASSPGTGTSTDTQYF
TRBJ2-2	TRBV29-1	-	few	TGCAGCGTTGAGCGGCCGAACACCGGGGAGCTGTTTTTT	CSVERPNTGELFF